A single sample gave rise to the 28 T cell receptor beta chains below, sequenced in a study of cytomegalovirus exposure and HLA in healthy donors. Use of 60 Vbeta and 13 Jbeta primers characterized the PCR. Sequencing used immunoSEQ multiplex PCR; TCRdb keeps in-frame clones, though not all of them. The sample lists 150,000 to 200,000 clones, about 80% seen once, with 3.5% to 5% in the top ten. Sample: PBMCs. Every receptor here comes from a woman under 40 in good health and CMV-seropositive.

CDR3 in amino acids: CASSQHGGQGRPNQPQHF. CDR3 nucleotides: TGCGCCAGCAGCCAACACGGGGGACAGGGGAGGCCTAACCAGCCCCAGCATTTT. This chain joins TRBV4-3 and TRBJ1-5; 10 bases map to TRBD1. With V trimmed by 2 bases and J by 7 bases, 14 bases remained unmatched. In germline, CDR1 is LGHNA, CDR2 YSLEER. The CDR3 is made up of 18 amino acids.

The chain employs TRBV2 and TRBJ2-1; 9 bases align to TRBD2. V shed 4 bases and J 5 bases; nucleotides not matched to a gene: 6. Per the germline V gene, CDR1 is SNHLY and CDR2 is FYNNEI. The CDR3 is 15 residues long. CDR3 sequence reads: CASSGFGTSHNEQFF. The CDR3, as DNA: TGTGCCAGCAGTGGGTTTGGGACTAGCCACAATGAGCAGTTCTTC.

This chain uses TRBV2 with TRBJ2-6, with 10 bases that match TRBD1. The J segment lost 0 bases and the V segment lost 5 bases, leaving 16 bases of the junction unmatched. The CDR3 extends over 21 amino acids. Germline V gives CDR1 SNHLY, CDR2 FYNNEI. The CDR3 DNA is TGTGCCAGCAGTCGTGACAGGGGGCCCAATCCCCTAAACTCTGGGGCCAACGTCCTGACTTTC. This translates into CASSRDRGPNPLNSGANVLTF.

The chain carries TRBV28 and TRBJ2-3, with TRBD2 matching over 9 bases. The junction had 7 bases not matched to a gene; V was cut back by 2 bases and J by 4 bases. Germline CDR1 MDHEN, CDR2 SYDVKM. The CDR3 totals 16 residues. The CDR3 reads CASSLPVLAGADTQYF. CDR3 DNA: TGTGCCAGCAGTTTACCGGTTTTAGCGGGAGCAGATACGCAGTATTTT.

This clone was counted only a few times. The J gene is TRBJ2-1, the V gene TRBV9, with TRBD1 matching 7 bases. The length of the CDR3 is 16 residues. CDR1 and CDR2 from the germline V gene are SGDLS and YYNGEE. V shed 0 bases and J 4 bases; nucleotides not matched to a gene: 7. This CDR3 is CASSVGLLTGYNEQFF. DNA of the CDR3: TGTGCCAGCAGCGTAGGTCTCCTGACAGGGTACAATGAGCAGTTCTTC.

This clone turned up a few times. The V call is TRBV7-9, the J call TRBJ1-3; no clear D gene. CDR3 size: 13 residues. Per germline, CDR1 SEHNR and CDR2 FQNEAQ (reference sequence). V dropped 4 bases and J dropped 0 bases, with 4 bases sitting between them. The CDR3 bases are TGTGCCAGCAGCTCGGGCTCTGGAAACACCATATATTTT. It yields the protein CASSSGSGNTIYF.

The chain employs TRBV19 and TRBJ2-3; a weak D match, TRBD2 (6 bases). The CDR3 consists of 17 residues. Germline CDR1 reads LNHDA; CDR2 reads SQIVND (reference sequence). Trimming took 4 bases from V and 0 from J, leaving 17 bases between them. CDR3 protein: CASSKFMGGGSTDTQYF. The CDR3 DNA sequence: TGTGCCAGTAGTAAGTTTATGGGAGGCGGGAGCACAGATACGCAGTATTTT. The full variable domain, in which reference TRBV19 and TRBJ2-3 provide the parts outside the CDR3, is DGGITQSPKYLFRKEGQNVTLSCEQNLNHDAMYWYRQDPGQGLRLIYYSQIVNDFQKGDIAEGYSVSREKKESFPLTVTSAQKNPTAFYLCASSKFMGGGSTDTQYFGPGTRLTVL.

V and J are TRBV7-9 and TRBJ2-1; D is possibly TRBD1 (5 bases). The germline V gene encodes CDR1 SEHNR and CDR2 FQNEAQ (reference sequence). The CDR3 is 10 amino acids. V lost 5 bases to trimming and J lost 10 bases, with 6 bases between them. The CDR3 nucleotides are TGTGCCAGCAGCGGACAAGAGCAGTTCTTC. Encoded protein: CASSGQEQFF.

V and J are TRBV7-2 and TRBJ2-7, with TRBD2 identical over 12 bases. Losses at the gene ends were 3 bases for V and 3 bases for J; bases not matched to a gene: 3. The germline V gene encodes CDR1 SGHTA and CDR2 FQGNSA. The CDR3 contains 15 residues. CDR3 nucleotides: TGTGCCAGCAGCTTTGGACTAGCGGGAAGCTACGAGCAGTACTTC. Its protein is CASSFGLAGSYEQYF.

The chain joins TRBV7-2 to TRBJ2-1; 7 bases are a match to TRBD1. The germline V gene encodes CDR1 SGHTA and CDR2 FQGNSA. The CDR3 contains 14 residues. Trimming took 5 bases from V and 5 from J; bases not matched to a gene: 6. The CDR3 DNA reads as TGTGCCAGCAGCCCCGCGGACAGGCACAATGAGCAGTTCTTC. It specifies CASSPADRHNEQFF. Full variable domain (remainder filled in from reference TRBV7-2 and TRBJ2-1): GAGVSQSPSNKVTEKGKDVELRCDPISGHTALYWYRQSLGQGLEFLIYFQGNSAPDKSGLPSDRFSAERTGGSVSTLTIQRTQQEDSAVYLCASSPADRHNEQFFGPGTRLTVL.

V is TRBV19 and J is TRBJ2-2; 10 bases map to TRBD1. This CDR3 region has 16 residues. Losses at the gene ends were 1 base for V and 7 bases for J; bases not matched to a gene: 6. Germline V gene sequence: CDR1 LNHDA, CDR2 SQIVND (reference sequence). CDR3 amino acids: CASSIAGTGEIGELFF. CDR3 in DNA: TGTGCCAGTAGTATAGCAGGGACAGGGGAGATCGGGGAGCTGTTTTTT.

In its sample, this clone was seen a few times. The chain has TRBV13 and TRBJ1-4, with 7 bases that match TRBD1. The ends lost 3 bases at V and 5 bases at J; junction bases unmatched: 3. Germline V gene sequence: CDR1 PRHDT, CDR2 FYEKMQ (reference sequence). The CDR3 totals 14 residues. CDR3 in amino acids: CASSFRQGNEKLFF. In nucleotides, the CDR3 is TGTGCCAGCAGCTTCCGACAGGGAAATGAAAAACTGTTTTTT.

Comment on this clone: Other DNA variants within this sample encode the same CDR3. J is TRBJ1-2 and V is TRBV29-1; TRBD1 agrees at 9 bases. The V gene's germline CDR1 is SQVTM and CDR2 ANQGSEA. This CDR3 region has 12 residues. The ends lost 6 bases at V and 3 bases at J; junction bases unmatched: 2. CDR3 DNA sequence: TGCAGCGTCGGGGACAGGGACTATGGCTACACCTTC. It encodes CSVGDRDYGYTF. The whole variable domain, filled in from reference TRBV29-1 and TRBJ1-2, reads SAVISQKPSRDICQRGTSLTIQCQVDSQVTMMFWYRQQPGQSLTLIATANQGSEATYESGFVIDKFPISRPNLTFSTLTVSNMSPEDSSIYLCSVGDRDYGYTFGSGTRLTVV.

The chain recombines TRBV6-6 with TRBJ2-7, with TRBD1 matching over 7 bases. Trimming took 9 bases from V and 3 from J; bases not matched to a gene: 5. The CDR3 length is 12 residues. CDR1 is MNHNY and CDR2 is SVGAGI in the germline V gene (reference sequence). The CDR3 protein is CASTTGIYEQYF. The CDR3 DNA reads TGTGCCAGTACGACAGGGATCTACGAGCAGTACTTC.

The V and J genes are TRBV10-3 and TRBJ1-5; D unresolved. The V gene's germline CDR1 is ENHRY and CDR2 SYGVKD. The ends were cut back, 0 bases at V and 3 bases at J, with 12 bases in the middle. The CDR3 is 16 amino acids. CDR3: CAISESQEANNQPQHF. Written as DNA, the CDR3 is TGTGCCATCAGTGAGTCGCAGGAGGCAAACAATCAGCCCCAGCATTTT.

The CDR3 DNA reads TGTGCCAGCAGTGACAGGGGGAATTCACCCCTCCACTTT. Its translation: CASSDRGNSPLHF. The chain links TRBV27 to TRBJ1-6, with 9 bases matching TRBD1. The ends lost 5 bases at V and 7 bases at J; junction bases unmatched: 0. CDR1 is MNHEY, CDR2 SMNVEV, per germline (reference sequence). The CDR3 totals 13 residues.

This clone was seen a handful of times. The chain is built from TRBV11-2 and TRBJ1-3; D not resolved. CDR3 length equals 14 residues. Trimming left V 5 bases short and J 4 bases short, with 12 bases between. The germline gives CDR1 SGHAT, CDR2 FQNNGV. The CDR3, as DNA: TGTGCCAGCAGCCCTTCGGTGTCCGGAAACACCATATATTTT. It codes for CASSPSVSGNTIYF.

This chain links TRBV7-9 with TRBJ2-5; a weak D match, TRBD2 (8 bases). Trimming took 4 bases from V and 4 from J, leaving 19 bases between them. Germline CDR1 reads SEHNR; CDR2 reads FQNEAQ (reference sequence). CDR3 length: 16 amino acids. The CDR3 nucleotides are TGTGCCAGCAGCTCGGGGGGGCCACAGGGGAGAGAGACCCAGTACTTC. The encoded protein is CASSSGGPQGRETQYF.

The V and J genes are TRBV14 and TRBJ2-3; D gene unclear. The V gene lost 3 bases and the J gene lost 5 bases, with 9 bases spanning the gap. The CDR3 covers 13 residues. Germline assignment: CDR1 SGHDN and CDR2 FVKESK. The CDR3: CASSQQSGDTQYF. The CDR3 coding sequence is TGTGCCAGCAGCCAGCAATCAGGAGATACGCAGTATTTT.

The table lists this clone with a few counts. The gene calls are TRBV7-8 and TRBJ2-7, with TRBD2 as a possible D gene (6 bases). Germline V lookup: CDR1 SGHVS, CDR2 FQNEAQ. The CDR3 covers 14 residues. V was clipped by 6 bases and J by 2 bases, with 14 bases between them. CDR3 in DNA: TGTGCCAGCAGTACAACCCCGGGAGCCTACGAGCAGTACTTC. Translating it yields CASSTTPGAYEQYF. Looking up the rest from reference TRBV7-8 and TRBJ2-7 gives the full variable domain: GAGVSQSPRYKVAKRGQDVALRCDPISGHVSLFWYQQALGQGPEFLTYFQNEAQLDKSGLPSDRFFAERPEGSVSTLKIQRTQQEDSAVYLCASSTTPGAYEQYFGPGTRLTVT.

This clone was seen only once. The chain employs TRBV13 and TRBJ2-2, with D perhaps TRBD2 (5 bases). The ends were cut back, 5 bases at V and 6 bases at J, with 10 bases in the middle. Germline V gene lookup returns CDR1 PRHDT and CDR2 FYEKMQ (reference sequence). This CDR3 region has 13 residues. The chain's CDR3 is CASSRLQSGELFF. In nucleotides, the CDR3 is TGTGCCAGCAGCCGACTACAATCCGGGGAGCTGTTTTTT.

The chain combines TRBV7-8 with TRBJ2-5; 9 nucleotides align to TRBD1. The end of the DNA is better explained by TRBJ2-7, so the J call may be wrong. CDR1 is SGHVS, CDR2 FQNEAQ, per germline. CDR3 size: 15 residues. CDR3 nucleotides: TGTGCCAGCAGCTTAGGGAAGGGACAGGGCTACGAGCAGTACTTC. Its translation: CASSLGKGQGYEQYF.

The J gene is TRBJ2-7, the V gene TRBV5-1; 14 bases align to TRBD2. Trimming at V came to 3 bases and at J to 6 bases, leaving 5 bases not matched to a gene. This CDR3 has 15 residues. Germline V gene data show CDR1 as SGHRS and CDR2 as YFSETQ. As DNA, the CDR3 is TGCGCCAGCAGCTCCGGGACTAGCGGGAGTATCGAGCAGTACTTC. Its protein is CASSSGTSGSIEQYF.

The rearrangement links TRBV18 to TRBJ1-5, with 10 positions matching TRBD1. This CDR3 is built from 15 residues. In germline, CDR1 is KGHSH, CDR2 LQKENI. Losses at the gene ends were 6 bases for V and 5 bases for J; bases not matched to a gene: 7. CDR3 in DNA: TGTGCCAGCTCGCCGACAGGGGGCGGGGATCAGCCCCAGCATTTT. As protein: CASSPTGGGDQPQHF.

This chain joins TRBV4-3 and TRBJ2-7; tentatively, D is TRBD1 (6 bases). The CDR3 spans 15 residues. Between the trimmed V and J ends, which lost 0 bases and 4 bases, there was a span of 13 bases. Germline CDR1 LGHNA, CDR2 YSLEER. This CDR3 reads CASSQDRAGAYEQYF. The CDR3 DNA is TGCGCCAGCAGCCAAGATAGGGCAGGGGCGTACGAGCAGTACTTC.

J is TRBJ2-7 and V is TRBV11-2; the D gene is possibly TRBD1 (5 bases). CDR3 length: 13 residues. Germline assignment: CDR1 SGHAT and CDR2 FQNNGV. V lost 6 bases to trimming and J lost 1 base, with 10 bases between them. CDR3 in amino acids: CASSSGFSYEQYF. The CDR3 region has the DNA TGTGCCAGCAGTTCAGGGTTTTCCTACGAGCAGTACTTC.

Of note for this clone: Compared with germline, one end of the junction differs, possibly owing to a read error. The rearrangement links TRBV7-6 to TRBJ2-7, with 8 bases identical to TRBD1. Germline CDR1 is SGHVS and CDR2 is FNYEAQ. The CDR3 length is 14 residues. The CDR3 nucleotides are TGTGCCAGCAGTTACGACAGGGGCTCCTCCGAGCAGTACTTC. Protein sequence: CASSYDRGSSEQYF.

The CDR3 is CASGLVLGQFQETQYF. The CDR3 nucleotides are TGTGCTAGTGGTTTGGTCTTGGGACAGTTCCAAGAGACCCAGTACTTC. The chain couples TRBV12-5 to TRBJ2-5; TRBD1 aligns across 7 bases. The CDR3 consists of 16 residues. Germline-derived CDR1 and CDR2 are LGHNT and FRNRAP. V shed 0 bases and J 1 base; nucleotides not matched to a gene: 5.